This TCR beta chain was captured in a study of blood T cell repertoires in COVID-19. The table came from immunoSEQ multiplex PCR; TCRdb's copy has only in-frame clones and leaves some out. The sample records roughly 80,000 clones, roughly four fifths being singletons. Germline V gene sequence: CDR1 SGHAT, CDR2 FQDESV (reference sequence). The CDR3 sequence is 15 residues long. Trimming at V came to 5 bases and at J to 4 bases, leaving 4 bases not matched to a gene. The sequencing sample was made of peripheral blood. This TCR was recovered from a human donor in a cohort sampled during active COVID-19. V and J are TRBV11-1 and TRBJ2-1, with 11 bases identical to TRBD2. The CDR3 loop is CASSPSGGYYNEQFF. CDR3 in DNA: TGTGCCAGCAGCCCTAGCGGGGGGTATTACAATGAGCAGTTCTTC.